The clone carrying this T cell receptor beta chain was recorded at least ten times. As yet, its antigen is unknown. This record belongs to a study of CD8 T cells in ankylosing spondylitis. Germline V gives CDR1 KGHDR, CDR2 SFDVKD. There are 17 residues in the CDR3. V gave up 4 bases and J gave up 2 bases; unmatched junction bases: 10. Quantitative 5'-RACE was performed with molecular barcodes, and it yielded the TCR beta libraries. TCRdb re-called the 5' RACE reads with MiXCR, one entry per CDR3 protein. The repertoire holds 150,000 to 200,000 distinct CDR3 sequences, with around a sixth as singletons. General study results and limits: Relatively scarce in peripheral blood, disease-linked clones were CD8+. Disease-associated clones were reportedly significantly overrepresented in matched ankylosing spondylitis synovial fluid. Apparently characteristic of ankylosing spondylitis blood was a TCR beta motif (about eight highly homologous variants).

The chain combines TRBV24-1 with TRBJ2-1; 7 nucleotides match TRBD1. The sequence was obtained from a male donor between 10 and 30 years old with ankylosing spondylitis or in good health (not recorded which). Sequencing used blood, either unsorted or a sorted T cell fraction (not recorded which). The DNA for the CDR3 is TGTGCCACCAGTGAACAACAGGGGCTGGGGGCCTACAATGAGCAGTTCTTC. This sequence encodes CATSEQQGLGAYNEQFF.